These 3 T cell receptor beta chains share one sample of origin, sequenced in a study of T cell responses to AZD1222 COVID-19 vaccine. The table came from immunoSEQ multiplex PCR; TCRdb's copy has only in-frame clones and leaves some out. This table has roughly 100,000 clones, roughly 86% appearing once. Source: peripheral blood, taken 28 days after the second dose of the MenACWY control vaccine. The receptors here all came from an adult who received the MenACWY meningococcal vaccine as a control.

This clone was recorded many times. The chain couples TRBV7-9 to TRBJ1-2; TRBD1 agrees at 9 bases. Germline CDR1 SEHNR, CDR2 FQNEAQ (reference sequence). There are 18 residues in the CDR3. The J segment lost 0 bases and the V segment lost 5 bases, leaving 13 bases of the junction unmatched. The CDR3 bases are TGTGCCAGCAGCCCCGGACAGGGGCGCCAGTTAGCTAACTATGGCTACACCTTC. Translating gives CASSPGQGRQLANYGYTF.

The rearrangement uses TRBV7-3 and TRBJ2-3, with unresolved D. Germline CDR1 SGHTA, CDR2 FQGTGA. V was cut by 5 bases and J by 4 bases, with 13 bases left in between. The CDR3 consists of 14 residues. The chain's CDR3 is CASSPKGFSDTQYF. CDR3 nucleotides: TGTGCCAGCAGCCCTAAAGGGTTTTCAGATACGCAGTATTTT.

This chain joins TRBV12-5 and TRBJ2-1, with 10 bases fitting TRBD1. The J segment lost 4 bases and the V segment lost 1 base, leaving 4 bases of the junction unmatched. The germline CDR1 and CDR2 sequences are LGHNT and FRNRAP. The length of the CDR3 is 16 residues. The CDR3 DNA reads TGTGCTAGTGGTTTGGGGGACAGGGGCGTATACAATGAGCAGTTCTTC. Its translation is CASGLGDRGVYNEQFF.